These T cell receptor beta chains were read from a single sample in a study of blood T cells in healthy people across ages. Each CDR3 protein gets one entry after TCRdb re-called the 5' RACE reads with MiXCR. The sample gives roughly 2 million distinct CDR3 sequences, roughly 50% of which show up once; roughly 2.1% is in the top ten. Sequencing input: blood. The receptor set was obtained from a woman in her thirties or forties in good health. The CDR3 runs from the conserved cysteine through the conserved F or W. A D gene is named only where the DNA matches it firmly. A clone size is listed for some rows: how often the clone was seen (once, few, many), or a class if it is expanded.

clone_size	v_call	j_call	d_call	cdr3_nt	cdr3_aa
many	TRBV7-2	TRBJ2-5	TRBD1	TGTGCCAGCAGTTCACAGGGGGCGAGGGAGACCCAGTACTTC	CASSSQGARETQYF
.	TRBV7-2	TRBJ2-5	.	TGTGCCAGCAGCTCACAATCTGGTGAGCAGTACTTC	CASSSQSGEQYF
few	TRBV11-1	TRBJ2-7	.	TGTGCCAGCAGCTTAAGGGCGGGACCTAACGAGCAGTACTTC	CASSLRAGPNEQYF
many	TRBV3-1	TRBJ1-1	.	TGTGCCAGCAGCCGGGGGAACACTGAAGCTTTCTTT	CASSRGNTEAFF
.	TRBV4-3	TRBJ1-4	TRBD1	TGCGCCAGCAGCCAAGATTACAGGGGGCCGGAAAAACTGTTTTTT	CASSQDYRGPEKLFF
.	TRBV4-1	TRBJ2-1	.	TGCGCCAGCAGCCAATGGCACGACGGGGGCGGGGAGACCCAGTTCTTC	CASSQWHDGGGETQFF
.	TRBV4-3	TRBJ2-5	TRBD2	TGCGCCAGCAGCCAGGGGGGACTAGCGAGGGAGACCCAGTACTTC	CASSQGGLARETQYF
.	TRBV6-5	TRBJ2-7	.	TGTGCCACCGTGGGGGGTCGGGAGCAGTACTTC	CATVGGREQYF
.	TRBV7-2	TRBJ2-5	.	TGTGCCAGCAGCTTATTAGGGGGGGCGGAGACCCAGTACTTC	CASSLLGGAETQYF
.	TRBV3-1	TRBJ2-1	TRBD2	TGTGCCAGCAGCCAAGATTCACCGGGGGGGCTCCTTCAAACTTACAATGAGCAGTTCTTC	CASSQDSPGGLLQTYNEQFF
.	TRBV20-1	TRBJ2-1	.	TGCAGTGCTCATGGTATATCGGGTGAGCAGTTCTTC	CSAHGISGEQFF
.	TRBV4-3	TRBJ2-3	TRBD2	TGCGCCAGCAGCCAAGATGTAATAGCGGGGCGTTTGGATACGCAGTATTTT	CASSQDVIAGRLDTQYF
once	TRBV4-2	TRBJ2-6	.	TGTGCCAGCAGCCGAGAATTTGGGGCCAACGTCCTGACTTTC	CASSREFGANVLTF
.	TRBV12-3/TRBV12-4	TRBJ2-7	TRBD1	TGTGCCAGCAGCGCCGGGACAGGGGGAAACGAGCAGTACTTC	CASSAGTGGNEQYF
.	TRBV5-1	TRBJ1-4	.	TGCGCCAGCAGCTACAGGCGTTCTAATGAAAAACTGTTTTTT	CASSYRRSNEKLFF
.	TRBV29-1	TRBJ2-1	.	TGCAGCGTGATTCGATCGGGGGCCGGTAATGAGCAGTTCTTC	CSVIRSGAGNEQFF